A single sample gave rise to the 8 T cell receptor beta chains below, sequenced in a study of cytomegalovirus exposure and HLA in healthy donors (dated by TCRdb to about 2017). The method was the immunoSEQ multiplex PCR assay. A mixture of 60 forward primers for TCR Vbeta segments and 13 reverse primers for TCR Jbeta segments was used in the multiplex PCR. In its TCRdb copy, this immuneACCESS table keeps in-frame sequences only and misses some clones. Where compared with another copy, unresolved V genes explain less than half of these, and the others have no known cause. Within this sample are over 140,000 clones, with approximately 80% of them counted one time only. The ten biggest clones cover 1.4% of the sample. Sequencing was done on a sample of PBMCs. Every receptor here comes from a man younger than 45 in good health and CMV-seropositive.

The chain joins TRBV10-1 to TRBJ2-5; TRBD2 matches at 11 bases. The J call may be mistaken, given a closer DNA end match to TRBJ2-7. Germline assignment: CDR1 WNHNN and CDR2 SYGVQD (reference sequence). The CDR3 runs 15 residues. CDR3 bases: TGCGCCAGCAGTCTTACTAGCGGGAGTCTCTACGAGCAGTACTTC. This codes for CASSLTSGSLYEQYF.

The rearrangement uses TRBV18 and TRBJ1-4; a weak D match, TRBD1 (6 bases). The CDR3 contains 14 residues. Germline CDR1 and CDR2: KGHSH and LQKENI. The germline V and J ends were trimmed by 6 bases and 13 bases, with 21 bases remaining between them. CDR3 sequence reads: CASSQSTGQDRLFF. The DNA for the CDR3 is TGTGCCAGCTCGCAGTCTACAGGGCAGGATAGACTGTTTTTT.

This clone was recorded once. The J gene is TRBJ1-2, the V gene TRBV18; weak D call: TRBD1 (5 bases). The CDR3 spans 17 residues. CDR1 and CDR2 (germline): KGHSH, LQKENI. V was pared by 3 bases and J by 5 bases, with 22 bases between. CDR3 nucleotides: TGTGCCAGCTCACCCACGCCCGGACGGACATGGGTGTATGGCTACACCTTC. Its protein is CASSPTPGRTWVYGYTF.

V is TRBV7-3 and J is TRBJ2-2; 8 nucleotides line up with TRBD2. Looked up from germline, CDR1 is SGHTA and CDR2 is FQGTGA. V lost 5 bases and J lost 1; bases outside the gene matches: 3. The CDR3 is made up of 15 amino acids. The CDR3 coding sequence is TGTGCCAGCAGCCGAAGCGGGGGGAACACCGGGGAGCTGTTTTTT. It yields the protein CASSRSGGNTGELFF. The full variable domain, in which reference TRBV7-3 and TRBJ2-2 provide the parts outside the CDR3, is GAGVSQTPSNKVTEKGKYVELRCDPISGHTALYWYRQSLGQGPEFLIYFQGTGAADDSGLPNDRFFAVRPEGSVSTLKIQRTERGDSAVYLCASSRSGGNTGELFFGEGSRLTVL.

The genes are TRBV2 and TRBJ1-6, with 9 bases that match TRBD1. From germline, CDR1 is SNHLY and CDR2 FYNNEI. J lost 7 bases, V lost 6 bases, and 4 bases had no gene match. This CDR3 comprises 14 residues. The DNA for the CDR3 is TGTGCCAGCAGGAGACAGGGGGTGAATTCACCCCTCCACTTT. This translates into CASRRQGVNSPLHF.

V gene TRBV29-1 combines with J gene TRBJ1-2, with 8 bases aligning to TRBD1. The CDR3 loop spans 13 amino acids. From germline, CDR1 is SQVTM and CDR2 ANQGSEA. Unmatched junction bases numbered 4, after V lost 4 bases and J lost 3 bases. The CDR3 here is CSVVPGGDYGYTF. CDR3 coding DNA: TGCAGCGTTGTTCCAGGGGGCGACTATGGCTACACCTTC.

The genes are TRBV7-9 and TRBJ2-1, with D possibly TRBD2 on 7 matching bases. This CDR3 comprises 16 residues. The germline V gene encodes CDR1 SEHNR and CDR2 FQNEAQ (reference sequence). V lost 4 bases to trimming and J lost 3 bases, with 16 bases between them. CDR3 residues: CASSYSRGGLYNEQFF. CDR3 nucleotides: TGTGCCAGCAGCTACAGTAGGGGGGGTCTCTACAATGAGCAGTTCTTC.

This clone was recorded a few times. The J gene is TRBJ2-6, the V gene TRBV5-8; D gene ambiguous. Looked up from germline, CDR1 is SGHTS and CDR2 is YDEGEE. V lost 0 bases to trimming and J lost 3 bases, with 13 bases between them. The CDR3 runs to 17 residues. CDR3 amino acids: CASSLAIVSGGANVLTF. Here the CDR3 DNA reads TGTGCCAGCAGCTTGGCGATAGTATCGGGTGGGGCCAACGTCCTGACTTTC.